A selection of T cell receptor beta chains follows, all from one sample in a study of T cells after yellow fever vaccination. A single record per CDR3 protein comes from TCRdb applying MiXCR to the 5' RACE reads. The data show 250,000 or so distinct CDR3 sequences, more than 6.5% seen once. Sequenced here: CD4+ T cells sorted from PBMCs, sampled on the day of the yellow fever booster vaccination. These receptor sequences come from a man between 25 and 39 years old who received the YFV17D yellow fever vaccine. The CDR3 runs from the conserved cysteine through the conserved F or W. D genes are given only for firm matches. Clone size is stated in some rows and not others, as once, few, many or a class when expanded.

J,D,size,V,CDR3,DNA
TRBJ2-3,NA,few,TRBV9,CASSVRGAASTDTQYF,TGTGCCAGCAGCGTACGGGGAGCCGCTAGCACAGATACGCAGTATTTT
TRBJ1-1,TRBD1,NA,TRBV18,CASSIDRGRTEAFF,TGTGCCAGCTCAATAGACAGGGGGCGGACTGAAGCTTTCTTT
TRBJ2-1,TRBD2,NA,TRBV12-3/TRBV12-4,CASSAPRTSGSNEQFF,TGTGCCAGCAGTGCCCCCCGGACTAGCGGGAGTAATGAGCAGTTCTTC
TRBJ1-2,NA,NA,TRBV7-2,CASSLGGYYGYTF,TGTGCCAGCAGCCTAGGGGGATACTATGGCTACACCTTC
TRBJ1-3,NA,NA,TRBV5-8,CASSLASVSSGNTIYF,TGTGCCAGCAGCTTGGCGAGTGTGAGCTCAGGAAACACCATATATTTT
TRBJ1-4,NA,NA,TRBV7-9,CASSLTGPINEKLFF,TGTGCCAGCAGCCTCACAGGGCCAATTAATGAAAAACTGTTTTTT
TRBJ2-7,NA,many,TRBV6-6,CASSYEQYF,TGTGCCAGCAGTTACGAGCAGTACTTC
TRBJ2-1,NA,many,TRBV29-1,CSAWAFNEQFF,TGCAGCGCTTGGGCCTTCAATGAGCAGTTCTTC
TRBJ2-2,NA,few,TRBV4-2,CASSLSGAILGLTGELFF,TGTGCCAGCAGCCTCTCGGGGGCAATCTTGGGATTGACCGGGGAGCTGTTTTTT
TRBJ2-5,NA,NA,TRBV6-1,CASWGLGRETQYF,TGTGCCAGCTGGGGCCTTGGGAGGGAGACCCAGTACTTC
TRBJ2-1,NA,many,TRBV5-6,CASSLARDYNEEQFF,TGTGCCAGCAGCTTGGCGAGGGATTACAATGAGGAGCAGTTCTTC
TRBJ2-5,NA,NA,TRBV12-3/TRBV12-4,CASLSAGQETQYF,TGTGCCAGCTTATCGGCAGGCCAAGAGACCCAGTACTTC
TRBJ2-2,NA,many,TRBV27,CASSPTRVGTGELFF,TGTGCCAGCAGTCCTACCAGGGTGGGCACCGGGGAGCTGTTTTTT
TRBJ2-2,NA,many,TRBV9,CASTVGGPNTGELFF,TGTGCCAGCACCGTGGGTGGGCCAAACACCGGGGAGCTGTTTTTT
TRBJ2-1,TRBD1,many,TRBV29-1,CSVEGNRGSEQFF,TGCAGCGTTGAGGGGAACAGGGGCAGTGAGCAGTTCTTC
TRBJ2-1,NA,many,TRBV5-4,CASSLLLASYNEQFF,TGTGCCAGCAGCTTGCTGCTAGCGTCCTACAATGAGCAGTTCTTC
TRBJ2-7,TRBD1,NA,TRBV6-1,CASRGTGLREQYF,TGTGCCAGCAGGGGGACAGGGTTGAGGGAGCAGTACTTC
TRBJ2-3,NA,few,TRBV30,CAWSVTTDTQYF,TGTGCCTGGAGTGTAACCACAGATACGCAGTATTTT
TRBJ1-6,NA,few,TRBV20-1,CSAREPNTAQASPLHF,TGCAGTGCTAGAGAGCCCAATACTGCTCAAGCTTCACCCCTCCACTTT
TRBJ2-3,NA,NA,TRBV19,CASRLDLSTDTQYF,TGTGCCAGCAGACTCGACTTAAGCACAGATACGCAGTATTTT
TRBJ2-5,NA,many,TRBV5-1,CASSLAVYSETQYF,TGCGCCAGCAGCTTGGCCGTCTATTCGGAGACCCAGTACTTC
TRBJ2-2,NA,few,TRBV20-1,CSARDLQGLLTGELFF,TGCAGTGCTAGAGATCTGCAAGGTCTGCTCACCGGGGAGCTGTTTTTT
TRBJ2-1,NA,NA,TRBV5-1,CASSLGHPSDEQFF,TGCGCCAGCAGCTTGGGCCACCCCTCGGATGAGCAGTTCTTC
TRBJ1-2,NA,NA,TRBV12-3/TRBV12-4,CASSLAGSNYGYTF,TGTGCCAGCAGTTTAGCAGGGTCCAACTATGGCTACACCTTC
TRBJ1-4,NA,many,TRBV4-2,CASSQDHPEKLFF,TGTGCCAGCAGCCAAGATCACCCTGAAAAACTGTTTTTT
TRBJ2-1,NA,NA,TRBV11-3,CASSLDLGNEQFF,TGTGCCAGCAGCTTAGATCTTGGCAATGAGCAGTTCTTC
TRBJ2-1,TRBD2,few,TRBV5-6,CASSSPSGRSFSSYNEQFF,TGTGCCAGCAGCTCCCCTAGCGGGAGGTCCTTTAGCTCCTACAATGAGCAGTTCTTC
TRBJ1-3,NA,NA,TRBV6-1,CASSLDGRHSGNTIYF,TGTGCCAGCAGCCTCGACGGCCGTCACTCTGGAAACACCATATATTTT
TRBJ2-4,NA,NA,TRBV19,CASSSTVLQYF,TGTGCCAGTAGTTCCACAGTCCTTCAGTACTTC
TRBJ2-2,NA,NA,TRBV7-9,CASSLDYFDGELFF,TGTGCCAGCAGCTTAGACTATTTTGACGGGGAGCTGTTTTTT
TRBJ2-3,NA,few,TRBV5-1,CASSWARGVDLTDTQYF,TGCGCCAGCAGCTGGGCGAGGGGAGTAGACCTCACAGATACGCAGTATTTT
TRBJ2-6,NA,NA,TRBV29-1,CSVERVPRSGANVLTF,TGCAGCGTTGAAAGGGTACCGCGCTCTGGGGCCAACGTCCTGACTTTC
TRBJ2-5,TRBD2,few,TRBV7-8,CASSKREGETQYF,TGTGCCAGCAGCAAGAGGGAGGGGGAGACCCAGTACTTC
TRBJ2-2,TRBD1,NA,TRBV3-1,CATSKSGSGQGLTGELFF,TGTGCCACCTCCAAAAGCGGGTCGGGACAGGGACTCACCGGGGAGCTGTTTTTT
TRBJ2-1,TRBD1,NA,TRBV7-2,CASSSPQGVGNNEQFF,TGTGCCAGCAGCTCCCCTCAGGGGGTGGGTAACAATGAGCAGTTCTTC
TRBJ2-1,NA,NA,TRBV30,CAWVRDLGLGVLYNEQFF,TGTGCCTGGGTCCGGGACTTGGGATTGGGAGTTCTCTACAATGAGCAGTTCTTC
TRBJ1-5,NA,many,TRBV20-1,CSARDSNQPQHF,TGCAGTGCTAGGGATAGCAATCAGCCCCAGCATTTT
TRBJ2-7,TRBD2,many,TRBV7-8,CASSLSGRGAREQYF,TGTGCCAGCAGCTTGAGCGGGAGAGGAGCGCGTGAGCAGTACTTC
TRBJ2-7,NA,NA,TRBV25-1,CASSVGPGEQYF,TGTGCCAGCAGTGTTGGTCCTGGGGAGCAGTACTTC
TRBJ2-7,NA,few,TRBV6-2/TRBV6-3,CASPRQELRSYEQYF,TGTGCCAGTCCAAGACAGGAGTTAAGGTCCTACGAGCAGTACTTC
TRBJ1-3,TRBD1,many,TRBV20-1,CSALGQDGNTIYF,TGCAGTGCTCTTGGACAGGATGGAAACACCATATATTTT
TRBJ2-7,TRBD2,few,TRBV27,CASSLSGVTSGYEQYF,TGTGCCAGCAGTTTATCGGGGGTGACTAGCGGATACGAGCAGTACTTC
TRBJ1-5,NA,NA,TRBV6-1,CASSEGNSNQPQHF,TGTGCCAGCAGCGAGGGAAATAGCAATCAGCCCCAGCATTTT
TRBJ2-5,NA,many,TRBV20-1,CSASPTGRETQYF,TGCAGTGCTTCACCGACAGGGAGGGAGACCCAGTACTTC
TRBJ2-3,TRBD2,many,TRBV3-1,CASSQDEGSGRSF,TGTGCCAGCAGCCAAGATGAGGGTAGCGGGAGGAGTTTT
TRBJ2-1,NA,many,TRBV7-2,CASSLAQPRTYNEQFF,TGTGCCAGCAGCTTAGCGCAACCGCGGACCTACAATGAGCAGTTCTTC
TRBJ1-5,TRBD1,NA,TRBV12-3/TRBV12-4,CASTLRLGTASSNQPQHF,TGTGCCAGCACCCTACGTTTAGGGACAGCTTCTAGCAATCAGCCCCAGCATTTT
TRBJ2-1,TRBD2,few,TRBV10-3,CAISTGTSGAYNEQFF,TGTGCCATCAGTACCGGGACTAGTGGGGCCTACAATGAGCAGTTCTTC
TRBJ1-1,NA,many,TRBV27,CASSRSQNTEAFF,TGTGCCAGCAGTCGCTCCCAGAACACTGAAGCTTTCTTT
TRBJ2-5,NA,NA,TRBV20-1,CSARRTGTNLATQYF,TGCAGTGCGAGAAGGACCGGGACAAACCTCGCGACCCAGTACTTC
TRBJ2-7,TRBD1,few,TRBV4-3,CASSPAGQGFLSEQYF,TGCGCCAGCAGCCCCGCCGGACAGGGGTTTTTGAGTGAGCAGTACTTC
TRBJ2-1,NA,many,TRBV20-1,CSASTGPSYNEQFF,TGCAGTGCTTCTACGGGACCCTCCTACAATGAGCAGTTCTTC
TRBJ2-5,NA,NA,TRBV20-1,CSAFGVRDETQYF,TGCAGTGCTTTCGGGGTTCGGGATGAGACCCAGTACTTC
TRBJ2-1,TRBD2,many,TRBV6-2/TRBV6-3,CASRELAGVTNEQFF,TGTGCCAGCAGAGAACTAGCGGGAGTGACCAATGAGCAGTTCTTC
TRBJ2-1,TRBD2,many,TRBV12-3/TRBV12-4,CASSSKGLASGNEQFF,TGTGCCAGCAGTTCCAAGGGACTAGCCTCGGGCAATGAGCAGTTCTTC
TRBJ2-6,NA,many,TRBV1,CTSSQDKRRGGANVLTF,TGCACCAGCAGCCAAGATAAAAGAAGGGGTGGGGCCAACGTCCTGACTTTC
TRBJ2-3,TRBD1,few,TRBV20-1,CSAALGTGTDTQYF,TGCAGTGCTGCACTAGGGACAGGCACAGATACGCAGTATTTT